This entry describes one T cell receptor (beta chain). What it binds is not known. The data were obtained in a study of Graves' ophthalmopathy and Graves' hyperthyroidism. Study-level findings and limits: Thyroid clonotypes that were expanded above 0.001 frequency mostly also appeared in blood. In separating ophthalmopathy from stable hyperthyroidism, a 13-signature model achieved about 90% sensitivity and around 81% specificity.

In germline, CDR1 is SGHRS, CDR2 YFSETQ. With V trimmed by 0 bases and J by 9 bases, 11 bases remained unmatched. The CDR3 extends over 16 amino acids. The authors enrolled newly diagnosed hyperthyroidism patients aged 18 to 65 with under 2 months' duration. The study amplified TCR beta CDR3 regions using RNA transcripts. The first-round RT-PCR employed HTBI primers together with the Qiagen OneStep RT-PCR kit. A multiplex PCR was then performed as the second round. TCRdb independently ran MiXCR on the multiplex PCR reads; one entry per CDR3 protein. In the table there are around 1.1 million distinct CDR3 sequences, about 35% of which are singletons.

The source is an adult man with Graves' hyperthyroidism. The chain uses TRBV5-1 and TRBJ2-2, with 7 bases that match TRBD1. Sample: peripheral blood or thyroid tissue (not recorded which). The CDR3 is CASSLGTGGSARELFF. The CDR3 nucleotides read TGCGCCAGCAGCTTGGGGACAGGAGGCTCGGCTCGGGAGCTGTTTTTT.